A selection of T cell receptor beta chains follows, all from one sample in a study of beta chain features in type 1 diabetes. TCRdb's table, derived via immunoSEQ multiplex PCR, lists solely in-frame clones and lacks some. The sample lists around 250,000 clones; around 20% were seen once. The specimen was naive CD4+ T cells from blood. The receptors here all came from a woman aged 40 to 49 with type 1 diabetes. Both conserved end residues are part of each CDR3. The D gene is left open where the match is weak. Not all rows give a size; the values are once, few, many and, for expanded clones, a class.

cdr3_length	v_call	j_call	clone_size	d_call	cdr3_aa	cdr3_nt
15	TRBV29-1	TRBJ1-5	few	.	CSVEDGGRRNQPQHF	TGCAGCGTTGAAGATGGGGGGAGGAGGAATCAGCCCCAGCATTTT
15	TRBV25-1	TRBJ2-5	.	.	CASIPGWSGQETQYF	TGTGCCAGCATCCCCGGTTGGTCGGGGCAAGAGACCCAGTACTTC
13	TRBV2	TRBJ1-4	.	.	CASSVASGGKLFF	TGTGCCAGCAGTGTAGCCTCCGGGGGGAAACTGTTTTTT
16	TRBV7-9	TRBJ1-1	.	.	CASSSGQTIWNTEAFF	TGTGCCAGCAGCTCCGGACAGACTATATGGAACACTGAAGCTTTCTTT
14	TRBV4-1	TRBJ2-7	.	TRBD1	CASSRDRGYYEQYF	TGCGCCAGCAGCCGGGACAGGGGATACTACGAGCAGTACTTC
17	TRBV4-1	TRBJ1-5	.	.	CASSQGGGGNTNQPQHF	TGCGCCAGCAGCCAAGGAGGCGGGGGCAATACAAATCAGCCCCAGCATTTT
14	TRBV27	TRBJ2-7	few	TRBD1	CASSGRTGDHEQYF	TGTGCCAGCAGTGGGCGGACAGGGGACCACGAGCAGTACTTC
13	TRBV29-1	TRBJ2-3	.	TRBD1	CSGDRGVADTQYF	TGCAGCGGGGACAGGGGGGTTGCAGATACGCAGTATTTT
15	TRBV4-3	TRBJ1-1	few	.	CASSQDPVMNTEAFF	TGCGCCAGCAGCCAAGATCCGGTAATGAACACTGAAGCTTTCTTT
15	TRBV7-2	TRBJ1-2	few	TRBD1	CASTTRGQGGYGYTF	TGTGCCAGCACCACGAGAGGACAGGGTGGCTATGGCTACACCTTC
15	TRBV19	TRBJ1-5	.	.	CASTLTGDGNQPQHF	TGTGCCAGTACCCTGACAGGAGATGGGAATCAGCCCCAGCATTTT
13	TRBV29-1	TRBJ1-3	few	.	CSVEDISGNTIYF	TGCAGCGTTGAAGACATCTCTGGAAACACCATATATTTT
13	TRBV29-1	TRBJ1-4	.	.	CSGAGTTGGKLFF	TGCAGCGGAGCCGGGACCACCGGGGGAAAACTGTTTTTT
12	TRBV5-1	TRBJ1-1	few	.	CASCGGETEAFF	TGCGCCAGCTGTGGAGGGGAGACTGAAGCTTTCTTT
14	TRBV28	TRBJ2-1	.	TRBD2	CASSFSSGGNEQFF	TGTGCCAGCAGTTTCTCTAGCGGGGGGAATGAGCAGTTCTTC
13	TRBV28	TRBJ1-1	.	.	CASISLLNTEAFF	TGTGCCAGCATCAGTCTGTTGAACACTGAAGCTTTCTTT
15	TRBV4-3	TRBJ2-7	.	.	CASSPHAGRGAEQYF	TGCGCCAGCAGCCCCCATGCGGGCCGGGGAGCCGAGCAGTACTTC
13	TRBV28	TRBJ2-5	few	.	CASSTLDSGTQYF	TGTGCCAGCAGTACGTTGGACAGTGGGACCCAGTACTTC
16	TRBV9	TRBJ1-1	few	.	CASSPRRFPLNTEAFF	TGTGCCAGCAGCCCTCGGAGGTTCCCTTTGAACACTGAAGCTTTCTTT
13	TRBV14	TRBJ1-5	few	.	CASSQSLNQPQHF	TGTGCCAGCAGTCAGTCCCTTAATCAGCCCCAGCATTTT
16	TRBV6-5	TRBJ2-1	.	TRBD1	CASSYSPGTGANEQFF	TGTGCCAGCAGTTACTCCCCCGGGACAGGGGCCAATGAGCAGTTCTTC
12	TRBV29-1	TRBJ2-3	few	TRBD2	CSQGGVGDTQYF	TGCAGCCAGGGAGGGGTCGGGGATACGCAGTATTTT
16	TRBV15	TRBJ2-3	.	TRBD2	CATSRDSSGYTDTQYF	TGTGCCACCAGCAGAGATTCTAGCGGTTACACAGATACGCAGTATTTT
14	TRBV6-5	TRBJ2-1	few	.	CASRSESSYNEQFF	TGTGCCAGCCGAAGCGAGAGCTCCTACAATGAGCAGTTCTTC
14	TRBV5-1	TRBJ1-2	.	TRBD1	CASSSETGGYGYTF	TGCGCCAGCAGTTCAGAGACAGGGGGCTATGGCTACACCTTC
15	TRBV9	TRBJ2-7	.	TRBD1	CASSVDGQGVGEQYF	TGTGCCAGCAGCGTAGACGGACAGGGGGTGGGTGAGCAGTACTTC
13	TRBV2	TRBJ1-1	.	.	CAGGRDMNTEAFF	TGTGCCGGGGGACGGGACATGAACACTGAAGCTTTCTTT
13	TRBV15	TRBJ2-1	few	TRBD1	CATSRDQGDEQFF	TGTGCCACCAGCAGAGATCAGGGGGATGAGCAGTTCTTC
15	TRBV5-4	TRBJ2-1	.	.	CASSRDFSSYNEQFF	TGTGCCAGCAGTCGGGACTTTAGCTCCTACAATGAGCAGTTCTTC
13	TRBV5-1	TRBJ1-1	.	TRBD1	CASSIPGQGNGFF	TGCGCCAGCAGCATTCCGGGACAGGGTAACGGTTTCTTT
13	TRBV19	TRBJ1-2	.	.	CASTPIAADGYTF	TGTGCCAGTACCCCAATTGCGGCCGACGGCTACACCTTC
14	TRBV29-1	TRBJ1-1	.	.	CSVQTSGLGTEAFF	TGCAGCGTCCAAACTTCAGGGTTGGGTACTGAAGCTTTCTTT
12	TRBV10-3	TRBJ2-5	.	TRBD2	CAIAASGETQYF	TGTGCCATTGCGGCTAGCGGGGAGACCCAGTACTTC
19	TRBV7-9	TRBJ2-1	.	.	CASSLAGGRSLGTYNEQFF	TGTGCCAGCAGCTTAGCGGGAGGCCGGAGTCTGGGAACCTACAATGAGCAGTTCTTC
14	TRBV28	TRBJ2-2	.	TRBD1	CASTTGVASGELFF	TGTGCCAGCACGACAGGGGTGGCATCTGGGGAGCTGTTTTTT